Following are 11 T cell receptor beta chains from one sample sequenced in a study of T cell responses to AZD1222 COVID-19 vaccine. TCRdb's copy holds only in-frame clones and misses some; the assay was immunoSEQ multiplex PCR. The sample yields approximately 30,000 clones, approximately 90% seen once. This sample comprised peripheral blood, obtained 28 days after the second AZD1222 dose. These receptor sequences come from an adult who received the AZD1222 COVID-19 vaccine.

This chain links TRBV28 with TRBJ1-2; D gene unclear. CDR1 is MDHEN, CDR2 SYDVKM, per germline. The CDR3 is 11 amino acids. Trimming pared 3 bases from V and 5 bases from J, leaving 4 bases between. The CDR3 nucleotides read TGTGCCAGCAGTTTCATTTATGGCTACACCTTC. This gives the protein CASSFIYGYTF.

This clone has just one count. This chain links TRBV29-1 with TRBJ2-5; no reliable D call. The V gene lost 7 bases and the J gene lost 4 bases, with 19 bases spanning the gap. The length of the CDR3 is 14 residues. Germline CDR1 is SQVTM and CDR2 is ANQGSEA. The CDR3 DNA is TGCAGCGGACGGTGGGCCAACCACCTAGAGACCCAGTACTTC. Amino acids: CSGRWANHLETQYF.

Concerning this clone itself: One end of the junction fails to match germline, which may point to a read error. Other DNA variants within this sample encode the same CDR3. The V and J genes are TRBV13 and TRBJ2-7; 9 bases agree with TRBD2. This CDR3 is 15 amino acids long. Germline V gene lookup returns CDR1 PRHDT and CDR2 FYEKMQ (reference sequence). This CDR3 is CASSLGGREGGEQYF. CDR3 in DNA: TGTGCCAGCAGCCTAGGGGGGCGGGAGGGGGGTGAGCAGTACTTC.

The DNA for the CDR3 is TGTGCCACCAGTGAGGGCGGGAGCTCCTACGAGCAGTACTTC. This encodes CATSEGGSSYEQYF. The chain joins TRBV24-1 to TRBJ2-7; the match to TRBD2 covers 7 bases. CDR1 and CDR2 (germline): KGHDR, SFDVKD. J was trimmed by 0 bases and V by 4 bases; bases with no gene match: 2. The CDR3 consists of 14 residues.

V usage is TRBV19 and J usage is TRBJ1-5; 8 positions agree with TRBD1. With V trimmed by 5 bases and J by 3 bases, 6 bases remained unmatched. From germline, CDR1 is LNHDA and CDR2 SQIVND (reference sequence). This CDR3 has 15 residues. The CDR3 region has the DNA TGTGCCAGTAGTCCACCGGGACAGGTCAATCAGCCCCAGCATTTT. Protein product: CASSPPGQVNQPQHF.

The CDR3 spells CASSFSRTNTEAFF. The CDR3, as DNA: TGTGCCAGCAGCTTTAGCAGGACTAACACTGAAGCTTTCTTT. This chain uses TRBV7-2 with TRBJ1-1; the D is unclear. This CDR3 has 14 amino acids. The V and J ends lost 3 bases and 2 bases respectively, with 10 bases between them. Germline V lookup: CDR1 SGHTA, CDR2 FQGNSA. The whole variable domain, filled in from reference TRBV7-2 and TRBJ1-1, reads GAGVSQSPSNKVTEKGKDVELRCDPISGHTALYWYRQSLGQGLEFLIYFQGNSAPDKSGLPSDRFSAERTGGSVSTLTIQRTQQEDSAVYLCASSFSRTNTEAFFGQGTRLTVV.

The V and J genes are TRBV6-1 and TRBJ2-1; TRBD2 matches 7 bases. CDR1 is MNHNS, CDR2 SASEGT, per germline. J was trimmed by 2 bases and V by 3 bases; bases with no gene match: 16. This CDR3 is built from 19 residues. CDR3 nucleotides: TGTGCCAGCAGTGAGACTTGGGGGGGACGGGACCAGCCCTACAATGAGCAGTTCTTC. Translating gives CASSETWGGRDQPYNEQFF.

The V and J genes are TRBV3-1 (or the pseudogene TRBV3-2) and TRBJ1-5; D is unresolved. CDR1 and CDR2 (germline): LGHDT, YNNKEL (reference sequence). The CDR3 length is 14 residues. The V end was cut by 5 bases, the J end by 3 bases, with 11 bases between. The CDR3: CASSAEQDNQPQHF. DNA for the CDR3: TGTGCCAGCAGCGCGGAGCAGGACAATCAGCCCCAGCATTTT.

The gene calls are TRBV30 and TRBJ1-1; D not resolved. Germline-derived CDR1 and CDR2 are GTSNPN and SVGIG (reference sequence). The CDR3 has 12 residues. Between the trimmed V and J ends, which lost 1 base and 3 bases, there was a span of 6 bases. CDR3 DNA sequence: TGTGCCTGGAGTGGGATGTACACTGAAGCTTTCTTT. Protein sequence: CAWSGMYTEAFF.

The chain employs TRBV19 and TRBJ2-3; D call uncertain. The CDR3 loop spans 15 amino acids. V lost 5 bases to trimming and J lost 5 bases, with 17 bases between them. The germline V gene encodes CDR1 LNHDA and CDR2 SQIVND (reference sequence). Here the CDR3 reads CASSSRTEPLDTQYF. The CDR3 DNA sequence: TGTGCCAGTAGTTCTAGGACGGAACCGCTAGATACGCAGTATTTT.

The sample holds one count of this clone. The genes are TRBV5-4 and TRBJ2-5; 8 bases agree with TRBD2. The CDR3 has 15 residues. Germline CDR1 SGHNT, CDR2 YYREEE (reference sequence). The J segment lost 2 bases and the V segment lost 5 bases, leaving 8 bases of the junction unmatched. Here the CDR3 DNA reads TGTGCCAGCAGTTTAAGCGGGGGCTGGCAAGAGACCCAGTACTTC. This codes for CASSLSGGWQETQYF.